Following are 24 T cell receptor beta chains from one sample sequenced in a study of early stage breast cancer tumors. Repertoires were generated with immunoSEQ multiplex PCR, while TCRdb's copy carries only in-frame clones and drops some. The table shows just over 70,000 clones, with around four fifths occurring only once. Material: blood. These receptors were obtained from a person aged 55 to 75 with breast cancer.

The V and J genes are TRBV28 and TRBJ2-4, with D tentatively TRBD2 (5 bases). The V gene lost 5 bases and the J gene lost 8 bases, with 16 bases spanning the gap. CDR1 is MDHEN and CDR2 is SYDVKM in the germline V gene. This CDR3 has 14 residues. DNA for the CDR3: TGTGCCAGCAGTGGCCCGGGGATGGCGGACATTCAGTACTTC. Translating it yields CASSGPGMADIQYF.

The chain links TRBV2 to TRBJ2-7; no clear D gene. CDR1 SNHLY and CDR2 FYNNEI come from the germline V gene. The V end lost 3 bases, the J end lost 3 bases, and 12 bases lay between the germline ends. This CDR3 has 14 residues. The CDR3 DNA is TGTGCCAGCAGTGATGGGGTAGGGTTCTACGAGCAGTACTTC. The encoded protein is CASSDGVGFYEQYF.

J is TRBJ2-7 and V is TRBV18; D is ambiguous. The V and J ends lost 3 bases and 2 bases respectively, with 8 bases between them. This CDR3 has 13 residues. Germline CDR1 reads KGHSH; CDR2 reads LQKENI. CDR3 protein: CASSPATAYEQYF. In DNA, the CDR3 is TGTGCCAGCTCACCTGCCACGGCCTACGAGCAGTACTTC.

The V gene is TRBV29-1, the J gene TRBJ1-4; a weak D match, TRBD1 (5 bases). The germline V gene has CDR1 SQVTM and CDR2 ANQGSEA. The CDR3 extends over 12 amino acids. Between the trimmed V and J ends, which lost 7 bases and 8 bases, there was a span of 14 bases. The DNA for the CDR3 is TGCAGCGCCGGGAGGGGAGACGAAAAACTGTTTTTT. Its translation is CSAGRGDEKLFF. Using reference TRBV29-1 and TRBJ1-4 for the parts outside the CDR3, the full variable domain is SAVISQKPSRDICQRGTSLTIQCQVDSQVTMMFWYRQQPGQSLTLIATANQGSEATYESGFVIDKFPISRPNLTFSTLTVSNMSPEDSSIYLCSAGRGDEKLFFGSGTQLSVL.

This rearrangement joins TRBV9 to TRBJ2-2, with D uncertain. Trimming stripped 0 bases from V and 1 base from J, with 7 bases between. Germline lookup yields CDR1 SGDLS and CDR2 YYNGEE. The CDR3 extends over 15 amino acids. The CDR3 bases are TGTGCCAGCAGCGTAGGTCAGAGGAACACCGGGGAGCTGTTTTTT. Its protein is CASSVGQRNTGELFF.

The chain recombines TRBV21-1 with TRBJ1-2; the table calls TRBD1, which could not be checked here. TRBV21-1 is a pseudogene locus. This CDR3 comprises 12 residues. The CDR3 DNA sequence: TGTGCCAGCAGGACAGGGGGCTATGGCTACACCTTC. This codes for CASRTGGYGYTF.

The CDR3 spells CASSSTDLRSGNTIYF. In DNA form, the CDR3 reads TGTGCCAGCAGCTCCACGGATCTTCGCTCTGGAAACACCATATATTTT. The V gene is TRBV11-2, the J gene TRBJ1-3; the D is unclear. The V gene's germline CDR1 is SGHAT and CDR2 FQNNGV. The CDR3 totals 16 residues. V was trimmed by 4 bases and J by 0 bases, leaving 13 bases between them.

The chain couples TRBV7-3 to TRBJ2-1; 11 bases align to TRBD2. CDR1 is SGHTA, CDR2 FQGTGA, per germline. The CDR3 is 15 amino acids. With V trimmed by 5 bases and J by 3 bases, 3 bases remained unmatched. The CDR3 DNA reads TGTGCCAGCAGCCAAACTAGCGGGGGCTACAATGAGCAGTTCTTC. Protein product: CASSQTSGGYNEQFF.

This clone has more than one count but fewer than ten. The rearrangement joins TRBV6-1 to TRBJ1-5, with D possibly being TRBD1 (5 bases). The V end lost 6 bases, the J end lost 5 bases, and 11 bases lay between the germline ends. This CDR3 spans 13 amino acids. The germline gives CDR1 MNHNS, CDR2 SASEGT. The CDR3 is CASRAGLYQPQHF. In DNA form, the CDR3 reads TGTGCCAGCAGAGCAGGGTTGTATCAGCCCCAGCATTTT.

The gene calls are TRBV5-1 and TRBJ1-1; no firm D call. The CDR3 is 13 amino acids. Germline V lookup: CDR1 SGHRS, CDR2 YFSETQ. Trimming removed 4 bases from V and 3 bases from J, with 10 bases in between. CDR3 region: CASSRGGYTEAFF. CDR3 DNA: TGCGCCAGCAGCCGGGGTGGGTACACTGAAGCTTTCTTT.

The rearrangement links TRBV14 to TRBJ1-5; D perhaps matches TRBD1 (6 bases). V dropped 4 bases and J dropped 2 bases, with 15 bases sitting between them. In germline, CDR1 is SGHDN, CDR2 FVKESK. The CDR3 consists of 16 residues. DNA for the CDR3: TGTGCCAGCAGCCCCGCCGGGGGGGCCGGCAATCAGCCCCAGCATTTT. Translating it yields CASSPAGGAGNQPQHF.

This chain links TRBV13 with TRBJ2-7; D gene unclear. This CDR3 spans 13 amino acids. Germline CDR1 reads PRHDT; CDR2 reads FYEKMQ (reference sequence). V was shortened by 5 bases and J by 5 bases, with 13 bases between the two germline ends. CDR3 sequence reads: CASSLRNPHEQYF. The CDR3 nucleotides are TGTGCCAGCAGCCTCCGGAACCCACACGAGCAGTACTTC.

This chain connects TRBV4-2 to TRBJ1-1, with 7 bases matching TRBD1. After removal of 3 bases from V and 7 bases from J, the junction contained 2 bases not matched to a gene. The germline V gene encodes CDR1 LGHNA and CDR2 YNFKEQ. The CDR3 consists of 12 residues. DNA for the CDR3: TGTGCCAGCAGCCAGACAGGGATTGAAGCTTTCTTT. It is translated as CASSQTGIEAFF.

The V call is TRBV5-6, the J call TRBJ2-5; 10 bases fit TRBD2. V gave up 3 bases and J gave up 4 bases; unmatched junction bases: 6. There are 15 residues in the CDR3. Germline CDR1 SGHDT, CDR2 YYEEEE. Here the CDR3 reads CASSSERGGRETQYF. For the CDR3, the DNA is TGTGCCAGCAGCTCCGAGCGGGGGGGCCGAGAGACCCAGTACTTC.

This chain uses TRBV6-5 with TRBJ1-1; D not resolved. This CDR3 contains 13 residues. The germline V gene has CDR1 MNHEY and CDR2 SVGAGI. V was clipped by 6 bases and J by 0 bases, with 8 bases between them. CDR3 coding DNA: TGTGCCAGCAGGCGGAGCATGAACACTGAAGCTTTCTTT. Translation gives CASRRSMNTEAFF.

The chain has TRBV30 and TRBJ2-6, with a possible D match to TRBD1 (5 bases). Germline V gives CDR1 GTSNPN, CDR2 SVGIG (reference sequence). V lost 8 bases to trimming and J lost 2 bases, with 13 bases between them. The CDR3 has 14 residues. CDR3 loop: CAGPTATGANVLTF. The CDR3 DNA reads TGTGCCGGACCGACAGCTACTGGGGCCAACGTCCTGACTTTC.

The CDR3 bases are TGTGCCAGCAGCTTAGTCAAAGGGAGTCAAGAGACCCAGTACTTC. Its translation: CASSLVKGSQETQYF. The chain carries TRBV7-3 and TRBJ2-5; tentative D call: TRBD2 (5 bases). The CDR3 totals 15 residues. Germline lookup yields CDR1 SGHTA and CDR2 FQGTGA. Trimming shortened V by 2 bases and J by 2 bases, and 12 bases separated the two germline ends.

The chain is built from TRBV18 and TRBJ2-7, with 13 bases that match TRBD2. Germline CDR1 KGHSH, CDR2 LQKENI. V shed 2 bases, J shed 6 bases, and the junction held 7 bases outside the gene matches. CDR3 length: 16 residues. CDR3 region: CASSPAAGLAGPEQYF. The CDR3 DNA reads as TGTGCCAGCTCACCAGCCGCGGGACTAGCGGGACCCGAGCAGTACTTC. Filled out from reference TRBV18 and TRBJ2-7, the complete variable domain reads NAGVMQNPRHLVRRRGQEARLRCSPMKGHSHVYWYRQLPEEGLKFMVYLQKENIIDESGMPKERFSAEFPKEGPSILRIQQVVRGDSAAYFCASSPAAGLAGPEQYFGPGTRLTVT.

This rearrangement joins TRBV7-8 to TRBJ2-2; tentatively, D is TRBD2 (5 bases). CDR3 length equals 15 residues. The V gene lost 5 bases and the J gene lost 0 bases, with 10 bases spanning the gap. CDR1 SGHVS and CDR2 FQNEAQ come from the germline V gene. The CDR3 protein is CASSPTGSNTGELFF. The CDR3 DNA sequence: TGTGCCAGCAGCCCCACGGGGTCGAACACCGGGGAGCTGTTTTTT.

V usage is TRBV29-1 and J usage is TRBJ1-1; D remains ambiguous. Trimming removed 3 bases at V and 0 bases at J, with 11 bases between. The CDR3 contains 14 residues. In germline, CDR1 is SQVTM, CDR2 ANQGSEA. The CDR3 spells CSVDGRQLNTEAFF. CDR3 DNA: TGCAGCGTTGACGGCAGGCAATTGAACACTGAAGCTTTCTTT. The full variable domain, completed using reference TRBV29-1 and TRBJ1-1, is SAVISQKPSRDICQRGTSLTIQCQVDSQVTMMFWYRQQPGQSLTLIATANQGSEATYESGFVIDKFPISRPNLTFSTLTVSNMSPEDSSIYLCSVDGRQLNTEAFFGQGTRLTVV.

The CDR3 reads CASSAWGDQPQHF. The CDR3 DNA is TGTGCCAGCAGCGCCTGGGGGGATCAGCCCCAGCATTTT. The chain employs TRBV7-2 and TRBJ1-5, with D possibly being TRBD1 (5 bases). Germline V gene data show CDR1 as SGHTA and CDR2 as FQGNSA. With 5 bases removed from V and 5 bases from J, the gap between germline ends came to 10 bases. CDR3 size: 13 residues.

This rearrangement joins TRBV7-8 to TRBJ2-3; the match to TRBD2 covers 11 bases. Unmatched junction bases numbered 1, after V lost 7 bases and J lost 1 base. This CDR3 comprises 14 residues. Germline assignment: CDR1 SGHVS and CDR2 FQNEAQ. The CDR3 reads CASTLAGGTDTQYF. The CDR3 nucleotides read TGTGCCAGCACACTAGCGGGAGGCACAGATACGCAGTATTTT.

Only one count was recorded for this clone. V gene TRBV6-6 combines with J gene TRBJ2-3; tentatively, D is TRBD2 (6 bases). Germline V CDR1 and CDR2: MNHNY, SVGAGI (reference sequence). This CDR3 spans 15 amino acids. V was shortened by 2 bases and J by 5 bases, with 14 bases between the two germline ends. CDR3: CASSYNPSGGDTQYF. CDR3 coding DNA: TGTGCCAGCAGTTACAATCCATCCGGGGGAGATACGCAGTATTTT.

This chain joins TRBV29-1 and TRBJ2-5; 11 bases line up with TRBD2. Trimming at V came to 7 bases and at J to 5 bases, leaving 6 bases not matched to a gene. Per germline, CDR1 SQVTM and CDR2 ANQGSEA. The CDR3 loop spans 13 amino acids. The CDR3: CSGLAGGRETQYF. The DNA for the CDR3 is TGCAGCGGGCTAGCGGGGGGTCGGGAGACCCAGTACTTC.